Following are 9 T cell receptor beta chains from one sample sequenced in a study of T cell responses to AZD1222 COVID-19 vaccine. Clones were read by immunoSEQ multiplex PCR, and TCRdb kept only the in-frame ones, dropping some. The sample has some 73,000 clones, roughly 89% seen once. Sample: peripheral blood, taken 28 days after the second AZD1222 dose. These receptors were obtained from an adult who received the AZD1222 COVID-19 vaccine.

The V call is TRBV5-1, the J call TRBJ1-2; the match to TRBD1 covers 9 bases. Germline lookup yields CDR1 SGHRS and CDR2 YFSETQ. This CDR3 is 15 amino acids long. V dropped 0 bases and J dropped 3; count of bases not matched to a gene: 3. The CDR3 region has the DNA TGCGCCAGCAGCTTGGGAGGGACAGGGTACTATGGCTACACCTTC. Amino acids: CASSLGGTGYYGYTF. Combining the CDR3 with reference TRBV5-1 and TRBJ1-2 gives the whole variable domain KAGVTQTPRYLIKTRGQQVTLSCSPISGHRSVSWYQQTPGQGLQFLFEYFSETQRNKGNFPGRFSGRQFSNSRSEMNVSTLELGDSALYLCASSLGGTGYYGYTFGSGTRLTVV.

The genes are TRBV9 and TRBJ2-1, with TRBD2 matching 7 bases. The V and J ends lost 3 bases and 7 bases, in that order; junction bases with no gene match: 10. Germline V gene data show CDR1 as SGDLS and CDR2 as YYNGEE. The CDR3 is 15 residues long. CDR3 sequence reads: CASSGAGLTRNEQFF. Here the CDR3 DNA reads TGTGCCAGCAGCGGAGCGGGACTCACTAGGAATGAGCAGTTCTTC.

The rearrangement uses TRBV3-1 (or the pseudogene TRBV3-2) and TRBJ2-3, with TRBD1 matching 10 bases. CDR1 is LGHDT and CDR2 is YNNKEL in the germline V gene (reference sequence). J gave up 6 bases and V 5 bases, and 5 bases lay outside the gene matches. This CDR3 has 14 residues. The CDR3 here is CASSLMGQGDTQYF. CDR3 nucleotide sequence: TGTGCCAGCAGCTTAATGGGACAGGGGGATACGCAGTATTTT.

The rearrangement joins TRBV5-6 to TRBJ2-5; 11 bases map to TRBD2. Germline V gene data show CDR1 as SGHDT and CDR2 as YYEEEE. CDR3 size: 15 residues. V shed 1 base, J shed 9 bases, and the junction held 8 bases outside the gene matches. CDR3 DNA: TGTGCCAGCAGCTTGCCTAGCGGGAGGCCGGAGGCCCAGTACTTC. Residues: CASSLPSGRPEAQYF.

The V and J genes are TRBV5-5 and TRBJ1-1; 8 nucleotides agree with TRBD1. The CDR3 runs 16 residues. The germline CDR1 and CDR2 sequences are SGHKS and YYEKEE (reference sequence). The trim removed 0 bases at V and 4 bases at J, leaving 8 bases unmatched. The CDR3 nucleotides read TGTGCCAGCAGCTTGGTCGGCAGGGGGCCGGTCACTGAAGCTTTCTTT. This sequence encodes CASSLVGRGPVTEAFF.

The J gene is TRBJ1-2, the V gene TRBV10-3; the D is unclear. Germline assignment: CDR1 ENHRY and CDR2 SYGVKD. The CDR3 consists of 16 residues. Trimming took 3 bases from V and 5 from J, leaving 19 bases between them. CDR3 in DNA: TGTGCCATCAGTGAAAACTATATTACTCCGAGGTATGGCTACACCTTC. Translated, it gives CAISENYITPRYGYTF.

V usage is TRBV7-7 and J usage is TRBJ2-7; perhaps TRBD2 as D (5 bases). The germline V and J ends were trimmed by 0 bases and 2 bases, with 11 bases remaining between them. This CDR3 region has 15 residues. CDR1 is SSHAT, CDR2 FNYEAQ, per germline (reference sequence). The CDR3 region is CASSLAGGTTYEQYV. The CDR3 DNA reads as TGTGCCAGCAGCTTAGCTGGAGGCACAACCTACGAGCAGTACGTC.

The rearrangement joins TRBV3-1 (or the pseudogene TRBV3-2) to TRBJ2-1; 11 bases are shared with TRBD2. Germline CDR1 reads LGHDT; CDR2 reads YNNKEL (reference sequence). This CDR3 comprises 18 residues. V was clipped by 0 bases and J by 3 bases; unmatched bases: 7. CDR3 loop: CASSQDKLAGGFYNEQFF. The CDR3 nucleotides read TGTGCCAGCAGCCAAGATAAGCTAGCGGGGGGATTCTACAATGAGCAGTTCTTC.

V gene TRBV28 combines with J gene TRBJ2-7; 8 bases agree with TRBD1. The V segment lost 4 bases and the J segment 7 bases; nucleotides outside the gene matches: 12. The CDR3 loop spans 15 amino acids. In germline, CDR1 is MDHEN, CDR2 SYDVKM. CDR3 in amino acids: CASSSGQGGPREQYV. In DNA form, the CDR3 reads TGTGCCAGCAGTTCCGGACAGGGAGGACCAAGGGAGCAGTACGTC.